The clone carrying this T cell receptor (beta chain) was seen a handful of times. Its cognate antigen is unknown. The germline V and J ends were trimmed by 5 bases and 6 bases, with 14 bases remaining between them. Germline CDR1 DFQATT, CDR2 SNEGSKA (reference sequence). This CDR3 is 12 amino acids long. These data come from a study of blood T cells in healthy people across ages. Peripheral blood was drawn, approximately 9.5 milliliters per donor. Study-wide results and limits: Observed TCR beta diversity per million T cells went down as age went up. This fall followed a roughly linear course with age.

Alongside a J-beta primer mix, a sample-barcoded 5' primer served in a second PCR lasting roughly 7 to 11 cycles. TCRdb redid the calling of the 5' RACE reads with MiXCR, one entry per CDR3 protein. The data show approximately 2,000,000 distinct CDR3 sequences, roughly 43% seen once. The J gene is TRBJ2-7, the V gene TRBV20-1; weak D call: TRBD2 (6 bases). The receptor was isolated from a human donor in good health. Material for sequencing was blood. CDR3 in amino acids: CSALLRDSEQYF. CDR3 coding DNA: TGCAGTGCTCTACTCCGGGACTCCGAGCAGTACTTC.